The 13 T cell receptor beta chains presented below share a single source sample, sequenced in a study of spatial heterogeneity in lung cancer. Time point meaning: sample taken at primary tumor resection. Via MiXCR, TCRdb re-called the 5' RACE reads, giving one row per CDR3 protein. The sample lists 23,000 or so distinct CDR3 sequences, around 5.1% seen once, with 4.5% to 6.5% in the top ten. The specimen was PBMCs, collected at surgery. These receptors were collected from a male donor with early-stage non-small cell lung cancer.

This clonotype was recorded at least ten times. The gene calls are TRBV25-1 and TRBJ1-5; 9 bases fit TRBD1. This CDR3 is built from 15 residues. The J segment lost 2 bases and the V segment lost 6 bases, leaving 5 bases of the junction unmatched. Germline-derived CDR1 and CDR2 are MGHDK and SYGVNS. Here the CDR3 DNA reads TGTGCCAGCAGCGCTCGGACAGGGGGCAATCAGCCCCAGCATTTT. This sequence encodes CASSARTGGNQPQHF.

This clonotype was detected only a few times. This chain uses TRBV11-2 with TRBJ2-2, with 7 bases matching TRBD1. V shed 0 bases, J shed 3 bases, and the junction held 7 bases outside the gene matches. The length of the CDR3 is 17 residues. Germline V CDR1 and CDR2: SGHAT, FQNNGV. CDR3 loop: CASSLDNRGIYTGELFF. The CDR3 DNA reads TGTGCCAGCAGCTTAGATAACAGGGGTATCTACACCGGGGAGCTGTTTTTT.

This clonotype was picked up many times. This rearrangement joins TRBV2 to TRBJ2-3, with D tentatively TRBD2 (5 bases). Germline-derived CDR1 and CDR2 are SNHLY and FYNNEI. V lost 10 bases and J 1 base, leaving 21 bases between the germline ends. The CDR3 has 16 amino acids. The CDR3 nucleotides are TGTGCCACCTCCCGCCGGGAAGCCCTCGGCACAGATACGCAGTATTTT. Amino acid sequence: CATSRREALGTDTQYF.

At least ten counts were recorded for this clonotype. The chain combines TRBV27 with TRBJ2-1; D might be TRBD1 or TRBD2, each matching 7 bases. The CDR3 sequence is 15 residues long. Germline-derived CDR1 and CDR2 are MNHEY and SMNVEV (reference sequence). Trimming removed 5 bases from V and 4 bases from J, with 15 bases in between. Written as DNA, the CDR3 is TGTGCCAGCAGTCCTAACAGGGGAGGGTACAATGAGCAGTTCTTC. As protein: CASSPNRGGYNEQFF.

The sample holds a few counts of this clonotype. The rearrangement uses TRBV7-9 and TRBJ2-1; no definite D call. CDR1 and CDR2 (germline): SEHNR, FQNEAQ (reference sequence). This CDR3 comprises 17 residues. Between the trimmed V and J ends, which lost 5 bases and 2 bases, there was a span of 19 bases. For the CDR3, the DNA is TGTGCCAGCAGCCATTCAGGTCCCCTGGCCGCCTACAATGAGCAGTTCTTC. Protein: CASSHSGPLAAYNEQFF.

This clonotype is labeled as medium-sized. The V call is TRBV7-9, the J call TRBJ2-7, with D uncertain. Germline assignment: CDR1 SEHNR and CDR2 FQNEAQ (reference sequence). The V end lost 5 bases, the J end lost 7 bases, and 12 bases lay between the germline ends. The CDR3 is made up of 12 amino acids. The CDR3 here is CASSPPPGEQYF. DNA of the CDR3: TGTGCCAGCAGCCCCCCGCCCGGGGAGCAGTACTTC.

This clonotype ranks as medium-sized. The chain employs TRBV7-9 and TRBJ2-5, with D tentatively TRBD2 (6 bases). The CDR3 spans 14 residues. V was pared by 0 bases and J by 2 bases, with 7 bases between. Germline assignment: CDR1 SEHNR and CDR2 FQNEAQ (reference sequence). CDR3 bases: TGTGCCAGCAGCTTAGCTAGCGGACAAGAGACCCAGTACTTC. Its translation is CASSLASGQETQYF.

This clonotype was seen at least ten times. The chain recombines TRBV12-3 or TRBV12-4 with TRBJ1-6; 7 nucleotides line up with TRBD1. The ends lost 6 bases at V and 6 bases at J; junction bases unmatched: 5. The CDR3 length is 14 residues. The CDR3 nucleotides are TGTGCCAGCAGGCCACAGGGGATTAATTCACCCCTCCACTTT. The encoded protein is CASRPQGINSPLHF.

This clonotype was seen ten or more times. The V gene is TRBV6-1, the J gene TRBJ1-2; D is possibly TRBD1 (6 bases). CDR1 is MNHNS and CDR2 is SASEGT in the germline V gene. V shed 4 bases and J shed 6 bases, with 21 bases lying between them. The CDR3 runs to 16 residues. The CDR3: CASSVGAGGAMDGYTF. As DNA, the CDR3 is TGTGCCAGCAGTGTCGGGGCCGGGGGGGCAATGGATGGCTACACCTTC.

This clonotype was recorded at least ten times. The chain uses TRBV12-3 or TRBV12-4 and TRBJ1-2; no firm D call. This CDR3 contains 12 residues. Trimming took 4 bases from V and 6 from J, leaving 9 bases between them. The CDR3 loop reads CASSYMPNGYTF. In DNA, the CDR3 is TGTGCCAGCAGTTATATGCCGAATGGCTACACCTTC.

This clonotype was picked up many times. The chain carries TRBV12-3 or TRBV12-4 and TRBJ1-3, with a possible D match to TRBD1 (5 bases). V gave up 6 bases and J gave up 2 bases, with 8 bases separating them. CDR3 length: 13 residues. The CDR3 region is CASSPGPGNTIYF. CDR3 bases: TGTGCCAGCAGCCCGGGACCTGGAAACACCATATATTTT.

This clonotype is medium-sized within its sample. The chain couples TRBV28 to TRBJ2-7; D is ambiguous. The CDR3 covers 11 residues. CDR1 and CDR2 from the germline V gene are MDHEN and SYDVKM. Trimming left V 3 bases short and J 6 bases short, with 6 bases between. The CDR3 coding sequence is TGTGCCAGCAGTTTCTTTCTCGAGCAGTACTTC. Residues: CASSFFLEQYF.

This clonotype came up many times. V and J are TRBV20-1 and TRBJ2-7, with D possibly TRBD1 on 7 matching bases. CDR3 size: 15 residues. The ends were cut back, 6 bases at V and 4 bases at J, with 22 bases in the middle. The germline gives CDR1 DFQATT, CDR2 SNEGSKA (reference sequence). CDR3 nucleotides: TGCAGTGCACCTCGGGGGATCGGGACAGAGTACGAGCAGTACTTC. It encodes CSAPRGIGTEYEQYF.